This TCR beta chain is drawn from a study of T cell repertoires in cytomegalovirus infection. CDR3 size: 13 residues. Germline V gene data show CDR1 as GTSNPN and CDR2 as SVGIG (reference sequence). Trimming took off 5 bases at V and 3 bases at J, with 11 bases between the two ends. The sample holds many counts of this clonotype. Each CDR3 protein is one row after TCRdb ran MiXCR on the reads. The table has fewer than 550,000 distinct CDR3 sequences, roughly 12% seen once; the top ten hold about a tenth. The sample consisted of PBMCs. The rearrangement uses TRBV30 and TRBJ1-5; D might be TRBD1 (6 bases). This clonotype was obtained from a human donor in good health (CMV status not recorded). Some clones in this sample may be carry-over from other donors' samples. The CDR3, as DNA: TGTGCCTGGGGGGGACACCCCAATCAGCCCCAGCATTTT. Protein sequence: CAWGGHPNQPQHF. The entire variable domain, with the rest obtained from reference TRBV30 and TRBJ1-5, is as follows: SQTIHQWPATLVQPVGSPLSLECTVEGTSNPNLYWYRQAAGRGLQLLFYSVGIGQISSEVPQNLSASRPQDRQFILSSKKLLLSDSGFYLCAWGGHPNQPQHFGDGTRLSIL.